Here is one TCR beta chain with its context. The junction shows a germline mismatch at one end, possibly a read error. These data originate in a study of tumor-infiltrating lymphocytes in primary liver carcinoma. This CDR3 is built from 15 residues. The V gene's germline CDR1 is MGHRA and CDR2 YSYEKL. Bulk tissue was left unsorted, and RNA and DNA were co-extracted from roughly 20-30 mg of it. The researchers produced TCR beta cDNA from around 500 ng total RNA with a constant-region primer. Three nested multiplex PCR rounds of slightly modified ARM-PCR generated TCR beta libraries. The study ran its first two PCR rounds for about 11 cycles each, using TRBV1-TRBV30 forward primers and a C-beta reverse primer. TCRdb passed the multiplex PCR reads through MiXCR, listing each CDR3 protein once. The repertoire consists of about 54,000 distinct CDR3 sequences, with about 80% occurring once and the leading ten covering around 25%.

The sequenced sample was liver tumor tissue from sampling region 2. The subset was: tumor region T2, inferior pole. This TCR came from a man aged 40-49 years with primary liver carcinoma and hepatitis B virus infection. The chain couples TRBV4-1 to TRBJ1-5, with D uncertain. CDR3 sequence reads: CASSQDGRGNQPQHF. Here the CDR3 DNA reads TGCGCCAGCAGTCAAGATGGCCGGGGCAATCAGCCCCAGCATTTT.